This T cell receptor (beta chain) was observed in a study of T cells after posttransplantation cyclophosphamide. Germline CDR1 KGHSH, CDR2 LQKENI. Trimming at V came to 3 bases and at J to 9 bases, leaving 4 bases not matched to a gene. This CDR3 is built from 14 residues. The naive gate required viable CD3+CD4+ or CD3+CD8+ cells with CCR7+CD45RA+CD45RO-CD95-CD27+CD28+ phenotype. Generated by immunoSEQ multiplex PCR, the TCRdb table keeps only in-frame clones and is missing some. The sample carries about 20,000 clones, approximately 98% recorded once. About this clone itself: Its antigen is unidentified.

The study's findings and limits: Tissue-infiltrating T cells from skin or gut overlapped little with blood T cells.

The chain joins TRBV18 to TRBJ2-1, with 11 bases lining up with TRBD1. Material: naive CD4+ T cells sorted from PBMCs. This clonotype originated in a man aged 50-60 years in good health, CMV-negative, and a related stem cell transplant donor. The DNA of the CDR3 is TGTGCCAGCTCACCGGGACAGGGGGGCAGTGAGCAGTTCTTC. Translated, it gives CASSPGQGGSEQFF.